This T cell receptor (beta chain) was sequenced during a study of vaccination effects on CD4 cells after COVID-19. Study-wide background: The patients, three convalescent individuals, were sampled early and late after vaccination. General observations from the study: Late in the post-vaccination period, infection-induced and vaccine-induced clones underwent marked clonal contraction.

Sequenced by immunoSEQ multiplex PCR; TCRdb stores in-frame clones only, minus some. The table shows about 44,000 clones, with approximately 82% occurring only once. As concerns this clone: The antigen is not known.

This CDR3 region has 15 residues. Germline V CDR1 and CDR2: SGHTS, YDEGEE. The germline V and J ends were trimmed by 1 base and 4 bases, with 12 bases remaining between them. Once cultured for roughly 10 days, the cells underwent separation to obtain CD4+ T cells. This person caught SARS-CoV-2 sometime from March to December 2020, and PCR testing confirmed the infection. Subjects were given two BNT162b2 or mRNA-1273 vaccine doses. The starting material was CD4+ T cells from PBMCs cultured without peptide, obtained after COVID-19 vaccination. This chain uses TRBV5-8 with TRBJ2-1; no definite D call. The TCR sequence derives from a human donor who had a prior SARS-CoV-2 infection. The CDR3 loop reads CASSLFPEEYNEQFF. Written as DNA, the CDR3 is TGTGCCAGCAGCTTGTTTCCCGAGGAGTACAATGAGCAGTTCTTC.